This paragraph covers one T cell receptor (beta chain) sequence. This CDR3 spans 16 amino acids. Germline V gene data show CDR1 as MGHRA and CDR2 as YSYEKL. The ends were cut back, 0 bases at V and 4 bases at J, with 15 bases in the middle. This record belongs to a study of shared T cell receptors in the human thymus. Sequencing used immunoSEQ multiplex PCR; TCRdb keeps in-frame clones, though not all of them. The sample yields around 730,000 clones, 70% to 90% seen once. Separately, the same data were catalogued under a study of human thymus T cells. That work states: The donor group consisted of healthy Finnish infants who were having corrective surgery for congenital heart defects. Corrective cardiac operations yielded the resected thymus tissue. Thymic and blood repertoires seemed to show skewed V and J gene use. Related research reported highly overlapping thymic repertoires among unrelated individuals.

The origin of this receptor is a girl in the first two years of life with a congenital heart defect. This chain uses TRBV4-1 with TRBJ1-1, with TRBD1 as a possible D gene (5 bases). The sequencing sample was made of thymocytes. The CDR3 reads CASSQDPGGDCTEAFF. The CDR3, as DNA: TGCGCCAGCAGCCAAGATCCGGGCGGGGACTGCACTGAAGCTTTCTTT.